A single sample is the source of the 22 T cell receptor beta chains below, sequenced in a study of cytomegalovirus exposure and HLA in healthy donors. The repertoire was sequenced with immunoSEQ multiplex PCR; TCRdb's copy has only in-frame clones and lacks some. The table has around 150,000 clones, approximately 96% seen once. The specimen was PBMCs. The receptors stem from a woman aged 18 to 35 in good health and CMV-seronegative.

V and J are TRBV27 and TRBJ2-3; 8 nucleotides agree with TRBD2. This CDR3 has 15 residues. Germline CDR1 reads MNHEY; CDR2 reads SMNVEV (reference sequence). With V trimmed by 3 bases and J by 0 bases, 2 bases remained unmatched. The CDR3 DNA reads TGTGCCAGCAGTTTTCGGGGGGGTAGCACAGATACGCAGTATTTT. This translates into CASSFRGGSTDTQYF.

The genes are TRBV4-1 and TRBJ1-6; 8 bases agree with TRBD1. The ends lost 6 bases at V and 7 bases at J; junction bases unmatched: 8. The CDR3 extends over 15 amino acids. The V gene's germline CDR1 is MGHRA and CDR2 YSYEKL. CDR3 nucleotides: TGCGCCAGCAGTGATCCCACAGGGGGAAATTCACCCCTCCACTTT. It specifies CASSDPTGGNSPLHF.

The chain uses TRBV9 and TRBJ1-2; 8 bases match TRBD1. V gave up 4 bases and J gave up 4 bases; unmatched junction bases: 9. This CDR3 comprises 15 residues. Germline lookup yields CDR1 SGDLS and CDR2 YYNGEE. DNA of the CDR3: TGTGCCAGCAGCAGGACAGGGTTGGCCTCCTATGGCTACACCTTC. Residues: CASSRTGLASYGYTF.

J is TRBJ2-1 and V is TRBV19; D is possibly TRBD2 (7 bases). V gave up 3 bases and J gave up 8 bases, with 17 bases separating them. The CDR3 sequence is 15 residues long. Germline CDR1 and CDR2: LNHDA and SQIVND (reference sequence). The chain's CDR3 is CASSIITGAGDEQFF. CDR3 sequence (DNA): TGTGCCAGTAGTATTATAACGGGGGCGGGGGATGAGCAGTTCTTC.

This clone was detected many times. The chain combines TRBV7-3 with TRBJ1-2; 8 bases match TRBD1. This CDR3 spans 16 amino acids. The V and J ends lost 4 bases and 6 bases, in that order; junction bases with no gene match: 13. Germline CDR1 and CDR2: SGHTA and FQGTGA. DNA of the CDR3: TGTGCCAGCAGCTCATCTTCCGGACAGGGAGTGAATGGCTACACCTTC. It yields the protein CASSSSSGQGVNGYTF.

The chain employs TRBV18 and TRBJ1-2; 10 nucleotides match TRBD1. Trimming took 3 bases from V and 7 from J; bases not matched to a gene: 5. The CDR3 is made up of 14 amino acids. CDR1 and CDR2 from the germline V gene are KGHSH and LQKENI. CDR3 amino acids: CASSPSGTGVGYTF. The CDR3 coding sequence is TGTGCCAGCTCACCTTCCGGGACAGGGGTTGGCTACACCTTC.

Concerning this clone itself: Other DNA sequences in the sample encode the same CDR3. The chain is built from TRBV6-4 and TRBJ2-3; tentatively, D is TRBD2 (7 bases). The V and J ends lost 2 bases and 3 bases respectively, with 9 bases between them. Germline assignment: CDR1 MRHNA and CDR2 SNTAGT. The CDR3 sequence is 14 residues long. CDR3 in DNA: TGTGCCAGCAGTGACGGGGGGGCGACAGATACGCAGTATTTT. It yields the protein CASSDGGATDTQYF.

The chain is built from TRBV19 and TRBJ2-3, with D unclear. V gave up 7 bases and J gave up 2 bases, with 4 bases separating them. The CDR3 extends over 11 amino acids. Looked up from germline, CDR1 is LNHDA and CDR2 is SQIVND (reference sequence). CDR3 sequence reads: CASTHTDTQYF. DNA for the CDR3: TGTGCCAGTACCCACACAGATACGCAGTATTTT.

This chain links TRBV6-1 with TRBJ1-1; weak D call: TRBD1 (5 bases). CDR3 length equals 15 residues. Trimming stripped 2 bases from V and 4 bases from J, with 14 bases between. CDR1 MNHNS and CDR2 SASEGT come from the germline V gene. This CDR3 reads CASSESLGRGTEAFF. The CDR3 DNA follows: TGTGCCAGCAGTGAAAGTTTGGGTAGGGGCACTGAAGCTTTCTTT.

This rearrangement joins TRBV29-1 to TRBJ1-2, with 9 bases identical to TRBD1. Germline V gene sequence: CDR1 SQVTM, CDR2 ANQGSEA. The CDR3 is made up of 15 amino acids. J was trimmed by 0 bases and V by 4 bases; bases with no gene match: 6. The CDR3 spells CSVGPTGGSNYGYTF. The CDR3 DNA reads TGCAGCGTTGGCCCGACAGGGGGATCTAACTATGGCTACACCTTC.

The V call is TRBV10-3, the J call TRBJ2-7; perhaps TRBD1 as D (5 bases). Germline V lookup: CDR1 ENHRY, CDR2 SYGVKD. This CDR3 contains 13 residues. The V end was cut by 3 bases, the J end by 9 bases, with 15 bases between. The CDR3 DNA reads TGTGCCATCAGTGAATCGCAACAGGTAGGGCAGTACTTC. It translates to CAISESQQVGQYF.

The chain links TRBV19 to TRBJ2-7; 7 bases fit TRBD1. The CDR3 is 15 residues long. The germline CDR1 and CDR2 sequences are LNHDA and SQIVND (reference sequence). V trimming: 5 bases; J trimming: 2 bases; junction bases outside the gene matches: 9. The CDR3 DNA follows: TGTGCCAGTAGTGTCAGACAGGGCAACACCTACGAGCAGTACTTC. Translating it yields CASSVRQGNTYEQYF. The whole variable domain, filled in from reference TRBV19 and TRBJ2-7, reads DGGITQSPKYLFRKEGQNVTLSCEQNLNHDAMYWYRQDPGQGLRLIYYSQIVNDFQKGDIAEGYSVSREKKESFPLTVTSAQKNPTAFYLCASSVRQGNTYEQYFGPGTRLTVT.

The chain recombines TRBV2 with TRBJ2-3; TRBD2 matches at 14 bases. This CDR3 comprises 17 residues. Losses at the gene ends were 4 bases for V and 6 bases for J; bases not matched to a gene: 9. Germline V lookup: CDR1 SNHLY, CDR2 FYNNEI. CDR3 sequence reads: CASSVGLAGGPQDTQYF. The CDR3 coding sequence is TGTGCCAGCAGTGTTGGACTAGCGGGGGGACCGCAGGATACGCAGTATTTT.

The CDR3 nucleotides are TGCGCCAGCAGCCACAAGACAGGGGCCTACGAGCAGTACTTC. Its protein product is CASSHKTGAYEQYF. The chain links TRBV4-1 to TRBJ2-7; 8 nucleotides line up with TRBD1. J gave up 2 bases and V 3 bases, and 3 bases lay outside the gene matches. The CDR3 spans 14 residues. Germline CDR1 is MGHRA and CDR2 is YSYEKL.

The chain carries TRBV30 and TRBJ2-7; 10 bases match TRBD2. This CDR3 contains 14 residues. Germline loops: CDR1 GTSNPN, CDR2 SVGIG (reference sequence). V was clipped by 3 bases and J by 3 bases; unmatched bases: 5. The CDR3 here is CAWREAGGGYEQYF. The CDR3 DNA follows: TGTGCCTGGAGAGAAGCGGGGGGGGGCTACGAGCAGTACTTC.

This sequence joins TRBV7-2 and TRBJ2-5; tentative D call: TRBD2 (6 bases). Germline CDR1 is SGHTA and CDR2 is FQGNSA. Trimming stripped 1 base from V and 5 bases from J, with 8 bases between. The CDR3 is 13 amino acids. CDR3 DNA: TGTGCCAGCAGCTTAGTCCGGGGGGAGACCCAGTACTTC. It yields the protein CASSLVRGETQYF.

The chain recombines TRBV7-2 with TRBJ2-1; TRBD2 matches 11 bases. Trimming removed 5 bases from V and 12 bases from J; junction bases left unmatched: 12. The V gene's germline CDR1 is SGHTA and CDR2 FQGNSA. The CDR3 consists of 15 residues. The CDR3 coding sequence is TGTGCCAGCAGCCCTACTAGCGGGGGACCCCTCGTGCAGTTCTTC. Translated, it gives CASSPTSGGPLVQFF.

CDR3 nucleotide sequence: TGTGCCAGCAGCGTTAAGTGGGGAACAGGACAAGAGACCCAGTACTTC. Amino acids: CASSVKWGTGQETQYF. The V gene is TRBV9, the J gene TRBJ2-5; possibly TRBD1 for D (5 bases). This CDR3 spans 16 amino acids. Germline CDR1 and CDR2: SGDLS and YYNGEE. Trimming pared 2 bases from V and 2 bases from J, leaving 16 bases between.

The genes are TRBV27 and TRBJ2-6; D perhaps matches TRBD1 (5 bases). The CDR3 is made up of 15 amino acids. Germline V gene data show CDR1 as MNHEY and CDR2 as SMNVEV (reference sequence). The V and J ends lost 4 bases and 12 bases respectively, with 19 bases between them. The CDR3 DNA follows: TGTGCCAGCAGTTCAAGACAGAGCCCCCGCCCCGTCCTGACTTTC. Protein: CASSSRQSPRPVLTF.

V gene TRBV7-9 combines with J gene TRBJ2-7, with TRBD1 as a possible D gene (6 bases). CDR1 SEHNR and CDR2 FQNEAQ come from the germline V gene (reference sequence). CDR3 length equals 14 residues. Trimming stripped 2 bases from V and 3 bases from J, with 11 bases between. The CDR3 protein is CASSLTQGLYEQYF. The CDR3 DNA follows: TGTGCCAGCAGCTTAACTCAGGGGCTCTACGAGCAGTACTTC.

This clone is a singleton in its sample. J is TRBJ2-7 and V is TRBV15, with 7 bases lining up with TRBD1. The CDR3 extends over 14 amino acids. With V trimmed by 9 bases and J by 2 bases, 10 bases remained unmatched. The germline V gene has CDR1 LNHNV and CDR2 YYDKDF (reference sequence). Here the CDR3 DNA reads TGTGCCACAGCGAGACAGGGAAGGACCTACGAGCAGTACTTC. This encodes CATARQGRTYEQYF. Full variable domain (rest looked up from reference TRBV15 and TRBJ2-7): DAMVIQNPRYQVTQFGKPVTLSCSQTLNHNVMYWYQQKSSQAPKLLFHYYDKDFNNEADTPDNFQSRRPNTSFCFLDIRSPGLGDTAMYLCATARQGRTYEQYFGPGTRLTVT.

The rearrangement joins TRBV27 to TRBJ2-7; 8 bases are shared with TRBD1. The V gene end was trimmed by 6 bases and the J gene end by 1 base; junction bases not matched to a gene: 17. CDR3 size: 18 residues. Germline values: CDR1 MNHEY, CDR2 SMNVEV (reference sequence). This CDR3 reads CASSLAPGQGVRSYEQYF. CDR3 DNA: TGTGCCAGCAGCCTAGCCCCCGGACAGGGCGTAAGGTCCTACGAGCAGTACTTC.